This T cell receptor beta chain came from a study of control samples from healthy donors and cancer patients. Germline values: CDR1 SEHNR, CDR2 FQNEAQ (reference sequence). This CDR3 is 14 amino acids long. V lost 3 bases and J lost 4, with 10 bases in between. Sequencing was performed with immunoSEQ multiplex PCR; in TCRdb, only in-frame clones are kept and a portion is missing. The sample contains over 75,000 clones, about nine tenths of which appear only once. In its sample, this clone was seen a few times. Sequencing was carried out using blood. The TCR comes from a man aged 30-40 years in good health. The chain couples TRBV7-9 to TRBJ1-3; no firm D call. CDR3 bases: TGTGCCAGCAGCTTCCGATGGAAGGGAAACACCATATATTTT. Translating it yields CASSFRWKGNTIYF.